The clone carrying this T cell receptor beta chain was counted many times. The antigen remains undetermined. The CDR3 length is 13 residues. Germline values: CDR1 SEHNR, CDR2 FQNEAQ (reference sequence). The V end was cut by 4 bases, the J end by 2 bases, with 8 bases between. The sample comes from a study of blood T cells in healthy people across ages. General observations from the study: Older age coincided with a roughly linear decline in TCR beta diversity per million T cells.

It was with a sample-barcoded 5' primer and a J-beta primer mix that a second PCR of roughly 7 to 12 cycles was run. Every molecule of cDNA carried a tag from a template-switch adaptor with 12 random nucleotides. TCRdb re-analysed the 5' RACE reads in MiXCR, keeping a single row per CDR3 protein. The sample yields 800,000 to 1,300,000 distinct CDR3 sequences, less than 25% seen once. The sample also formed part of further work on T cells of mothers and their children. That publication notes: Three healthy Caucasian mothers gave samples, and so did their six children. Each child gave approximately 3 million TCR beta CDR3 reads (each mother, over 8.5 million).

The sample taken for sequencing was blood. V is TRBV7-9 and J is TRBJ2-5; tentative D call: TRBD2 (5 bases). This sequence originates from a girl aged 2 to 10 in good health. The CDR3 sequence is CASSSRGQETQYF. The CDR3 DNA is TGTGCCAGCAGCTCCCGGGGACAAGAGACCCAGTACTTC. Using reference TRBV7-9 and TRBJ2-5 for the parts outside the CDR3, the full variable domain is DTGVSQNPRHKITKRGQNVTFRCDPISEHNRLYWYRQTLGQGPEFLTYFQNEAQLEKSRLLSDRFSAERPKGSFSTLEIQRTEQGDSAMYLCASSSRGQETQYFGPGTRLLVL.